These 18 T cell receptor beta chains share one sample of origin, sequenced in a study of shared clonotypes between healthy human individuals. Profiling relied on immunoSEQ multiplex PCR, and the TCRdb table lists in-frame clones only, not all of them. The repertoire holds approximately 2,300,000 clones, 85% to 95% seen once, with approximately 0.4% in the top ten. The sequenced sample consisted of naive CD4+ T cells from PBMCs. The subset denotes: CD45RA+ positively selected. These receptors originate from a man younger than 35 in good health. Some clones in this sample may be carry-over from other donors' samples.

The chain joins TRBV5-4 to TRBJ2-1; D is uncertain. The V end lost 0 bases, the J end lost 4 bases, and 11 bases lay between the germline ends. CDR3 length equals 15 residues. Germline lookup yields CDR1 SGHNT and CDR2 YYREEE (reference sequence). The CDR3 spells CASSLDGPPYNEQFF. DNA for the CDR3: TGTGCCAGCAGCTTGGATGGGCCACCTTACAATGAGCAGTTCTTC.

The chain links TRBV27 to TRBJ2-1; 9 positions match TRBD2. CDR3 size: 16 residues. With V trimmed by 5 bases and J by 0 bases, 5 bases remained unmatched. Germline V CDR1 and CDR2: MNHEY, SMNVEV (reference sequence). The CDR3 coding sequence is TGTGCCAGCAGTCGCCTTAGCGGGAGCTCCTACAATGAGCAGTTCTTC. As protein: CASSRLSGSSYNEQFF.

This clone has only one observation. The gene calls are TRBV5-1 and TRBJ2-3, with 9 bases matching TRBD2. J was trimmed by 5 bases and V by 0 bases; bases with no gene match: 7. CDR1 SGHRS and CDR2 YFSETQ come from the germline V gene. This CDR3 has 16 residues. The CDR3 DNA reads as TGCGCCAGCAGCTTGGCTGGGCGGGGGGGCGAAGATACGCAGTATTTT. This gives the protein CASSLAGRGGEDTQYF.

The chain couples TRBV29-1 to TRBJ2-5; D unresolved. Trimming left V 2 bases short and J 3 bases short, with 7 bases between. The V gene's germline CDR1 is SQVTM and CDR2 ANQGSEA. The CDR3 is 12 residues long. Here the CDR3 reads CSVERPEETQYF. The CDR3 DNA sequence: TGCAGCGTTGAAAGGCCAGAAGAGACCCAGTACTTC.

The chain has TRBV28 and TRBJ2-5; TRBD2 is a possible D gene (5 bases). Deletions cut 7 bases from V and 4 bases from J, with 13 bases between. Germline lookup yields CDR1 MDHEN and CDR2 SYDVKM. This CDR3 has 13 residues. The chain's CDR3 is CASTSSIRETQYF. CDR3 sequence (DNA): TGTGCCAGCACGTCTAGCATCCGAGAGACCCAGTACTTC.

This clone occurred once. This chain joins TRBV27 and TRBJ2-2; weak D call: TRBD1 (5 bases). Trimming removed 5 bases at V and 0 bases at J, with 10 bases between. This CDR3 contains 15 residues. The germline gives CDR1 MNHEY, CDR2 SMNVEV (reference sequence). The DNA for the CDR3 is TGTGCCAGCAGTAAGGACACTACGAACACCGGGGAGCTGTTTTTT. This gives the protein CASSKDTTNTGELFF.

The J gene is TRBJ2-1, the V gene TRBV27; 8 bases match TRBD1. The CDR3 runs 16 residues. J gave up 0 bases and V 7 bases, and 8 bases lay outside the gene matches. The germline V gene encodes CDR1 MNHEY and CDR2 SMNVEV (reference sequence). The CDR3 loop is CASTPGGGSSYNEQFF. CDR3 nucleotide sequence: TGTGCCAGCACCCCAGGGGGCGGAAGCTCCTACAATGAGCAGTTCTTC.

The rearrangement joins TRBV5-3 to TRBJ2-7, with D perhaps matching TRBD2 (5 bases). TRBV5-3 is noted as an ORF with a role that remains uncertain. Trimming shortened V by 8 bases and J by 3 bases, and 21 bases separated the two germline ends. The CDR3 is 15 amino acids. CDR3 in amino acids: CASYLSAEDFYEQYF. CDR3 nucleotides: TGTGCCAGTTACTTATCAGCGGAGGACTTCTACGAGCAGTACTTC.

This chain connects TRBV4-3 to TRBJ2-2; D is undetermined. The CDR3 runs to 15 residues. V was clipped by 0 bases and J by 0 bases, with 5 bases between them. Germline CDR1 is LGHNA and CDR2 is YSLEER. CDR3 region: CASSQDITNTGELFF. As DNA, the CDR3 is TGCGCCAGCAGCCAAGATATAACGAACACCGGGGAGCTGTTTTTT.

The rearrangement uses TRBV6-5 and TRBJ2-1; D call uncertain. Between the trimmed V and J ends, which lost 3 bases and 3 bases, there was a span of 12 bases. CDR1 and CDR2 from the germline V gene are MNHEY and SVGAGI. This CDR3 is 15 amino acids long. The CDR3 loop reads CASSYGGPYYNEQFF. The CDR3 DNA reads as TGTGCCAGCAGTTATGGTGGGCCCTACTACAATGAGCAGTTCTTC.

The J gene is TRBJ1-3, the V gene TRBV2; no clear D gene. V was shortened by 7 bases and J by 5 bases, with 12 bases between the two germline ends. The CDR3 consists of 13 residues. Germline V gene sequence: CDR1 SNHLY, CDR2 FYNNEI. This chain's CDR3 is CASTSDSRNTIYF. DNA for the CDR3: TGTGCCAGCACAAGTGACTCCCGAAACACCATATATTTT.

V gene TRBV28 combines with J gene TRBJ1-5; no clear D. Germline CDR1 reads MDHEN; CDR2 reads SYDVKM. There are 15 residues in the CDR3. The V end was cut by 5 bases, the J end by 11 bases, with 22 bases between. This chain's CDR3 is CASSPSGVVPLAQHF. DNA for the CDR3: TGTGCCAGCAGTCCCTCTGGGGTGGTGCCCTTGGCCCAGCATTTT.

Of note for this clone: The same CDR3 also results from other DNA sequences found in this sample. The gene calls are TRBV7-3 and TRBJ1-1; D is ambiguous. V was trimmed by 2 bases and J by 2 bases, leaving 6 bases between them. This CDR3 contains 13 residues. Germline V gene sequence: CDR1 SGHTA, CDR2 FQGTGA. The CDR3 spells CASSLSRNTEAFF. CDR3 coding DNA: TGTGCCAGCAGCTTATCAAGAAACACTGAAGCTTTCTTT.

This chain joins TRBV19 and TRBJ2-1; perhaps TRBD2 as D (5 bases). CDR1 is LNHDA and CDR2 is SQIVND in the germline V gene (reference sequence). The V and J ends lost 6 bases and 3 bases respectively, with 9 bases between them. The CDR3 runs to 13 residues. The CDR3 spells CASRPRDYNEQFF. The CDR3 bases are TGTGCCAGTAGGCCACGGGACTACAATGAGCAGTTCTTC.

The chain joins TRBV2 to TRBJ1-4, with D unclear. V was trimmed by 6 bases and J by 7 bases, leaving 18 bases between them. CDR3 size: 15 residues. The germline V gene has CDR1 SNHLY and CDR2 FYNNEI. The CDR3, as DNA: TGTGCCAGCAGCCCCAAAAACCCAAACGGTGAAAAACTGTTTTTT. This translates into CASSPKNPNGEKLFF.

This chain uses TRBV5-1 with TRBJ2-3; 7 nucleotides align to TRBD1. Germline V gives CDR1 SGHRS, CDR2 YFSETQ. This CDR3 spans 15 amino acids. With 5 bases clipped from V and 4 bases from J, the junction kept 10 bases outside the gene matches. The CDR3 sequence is CASRPGTEQADTQYF. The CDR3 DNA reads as TGCGCCAGCAGACCTGGGACAGAACAGGCAGATACGCAGTATTTT.

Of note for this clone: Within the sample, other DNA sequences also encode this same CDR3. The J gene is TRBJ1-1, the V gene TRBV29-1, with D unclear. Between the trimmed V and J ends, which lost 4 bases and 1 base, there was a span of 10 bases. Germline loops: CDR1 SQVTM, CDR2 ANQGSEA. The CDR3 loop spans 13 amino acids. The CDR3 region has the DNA TGCAGCGTTGCCGGACGGGCGAACACTGAAGCTTTCTTT. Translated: CSVAGRANTEAFF.

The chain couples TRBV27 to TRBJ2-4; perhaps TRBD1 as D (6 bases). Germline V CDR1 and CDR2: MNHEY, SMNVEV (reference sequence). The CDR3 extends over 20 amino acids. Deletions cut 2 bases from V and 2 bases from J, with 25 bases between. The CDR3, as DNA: TGTGCCAGCAGTTTAGGCCCCCGAACAACAGGGCTCGTAACCAAAAACATTCAGTACTTC. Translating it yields CASSLGPRTTGLVTKNIQYF.